This passage covers 30 T cell receptor beta chains from one sample sequenced in a study of T cell repertoires in cytomegalovirus infection. TCRdb re-called the reads through MiXCR, storing one row per CDR3 protein. In the table there are under 95,000 distinct CDR3 sequences, 45% to 55% of which are singletons. Their cognate antigens are unknown. The sample consisted of CD8+ T cells from cultured PBMCs, taken from culture after CMV antigen stimulation. Receptors originate from a human donor in good health (CMV status not recorded). Some clones in this sample may be carry-over from other donors' samples.

The CDR3 loop reads CASSLAPIKSGANVLTF. CDR3 in DNA: TGTGCCAGCAGCTTAGCTCCCATTAAGTCTGGGGCCAACGTCCTGACTTTC. The J gene is TRBJ2-6, the V gene TRBV7-6; no definite D call. V lost 0 bases and J lost 1, with 10 bases in between. Germline V gives CDR1 SGHVS, CDR2 FNYEAQ. This CDR3 region has 17 residues.

This clonotype was picked up a small number of times. V usage is TRBV7-2 and J usage is TRBJ2-3; D call uncertain. V was pared by 5 bases and J by 5 bases, with 14 bases between. Germline CDR1 reads SGHTA; CDR2 reads FQGNSA. The CDR3 runs to 14 residues. CDR3 region: CASSTPILGDTQYF. In DNA, the CDR3 is TGTGCCAGCAGCACCCCGATTTTGGGAGATACGCAGTATTTT.

This chain connects TRBV4-1 to TRBJ1-5; D not resolved. V was trimmed by 4 bases and J by 6 bases, leaving 13 bases between them. This CDR3 is built from 14 residues. Germline CDR1 MGHRA, CDR2 YSYEKL. The CDR3 loop is CASSPEVGAQPQHF. The CDR3 nucleotides are TGCGCCAGCAGCCCGGAGGTGGGTGCTCAGCCCCAGCATTTT.

This clonotype was found a few times. This chain uses TRBV7-3 with TRBJ2-5, with 9 bases aligning to TRBD1. Germline V gene sequence: CDR1 SGHTA, CDR2 FQGTGA. The CDR3 sequence is 15 residues long. V dropped 5 bases and J dropped 3; count of bases not matched to a gene: 7. The CDR3 here is CASSPGQGTKETQYF. The CDR3 DNA follows: TGTGCCAGCAGCCCGGGACAGGGAACGAAAGAGACCCAGTACTTC.

The V and J genes are TRBV4-2 and TRBJ2-1; TRBD2 matches at 12 bases. The CDR3 length is 21 residues. Germline trimming cut 2 bases from V and 0 bases from J; bases unmatched to any gene: 14. Germline V gives CDR1 LGHNA, CDR2 YNFKEQ. For the CDR3, the DNA is TGTGCCAGCAGCCAATATTACTCGGGACTAGCGGGCACCTACTCCTACAATGAGCAGTTCTTC. Its protein is CASSQYYSGLAGTYSYNEQFF.

The chain has TRBV11-2 and TRBJ2-1; a possible D gene is TRBD2 (6 bases). Trimming removed 2 bases from V and 4 bases from J, with 12 bases in between. This CDR3 has 15 amino acids. CDR1 and CDR2 from the germline V gene are SGHAT and FQNNGV. The CDR3 coding sequence is TGTGCCAGCAGCTTATGGGGACTCTTATACAATGAGCAGTTCTTC. Amino acids: CASSLWGLLYNEQFF. The whole variable domain, remainder taken from reference TRBV11-2 and TRBJ2-1, is EAGVAQSPRYKIIEKRQSVAFWCNPISGHATLYWYQQILGQGPKLLIQFQNNGVVDDSQLPKDRFSAERLKGVDSTLKIQPAKLEDSAVYLCASSLWGLLYNEQFFGPGTRLTVL.

This clonotype has more than one count but fewer than ten. The chain links TRBV2 to TRBJ2-7, with a weak D call TRBD1 (5 bases). CDR3 length: 13 amino acids. CDR1 is SNHLY, CDR2 FYNNEI, per germline. The V end was cut by 7 bases, the J end by 1 base, with 11 bases between. Written as DNA, the CDR3 is TGTGCCAGCACCCCGACAGAATCCTACGAGCAGTACTTC. Translation gives CASTPTESYEQYF.

In its sample, this clonotype was seen a few times. The V and J genes are TRBV19 and TRBJ2-1; D unclear. Germline CDR1 LNHDA, CDR2 SQIVND (reference sequence). This CDR3 is built from 13 residues. V shed 6 bases and J shed 0 bases, with 6 bases lying between them. CDR3 residues: CASRQSSYNEQFF. The CDR3 DNA is TGTGCCAGTAGACAGAGCTCCTACAATGAGCAGTTCTTC.

This clonotype was seen more than once but under ten times. The chain recombines TRBV7-6 with TRBJ2-6; possible D gene TRBD2, 5 bases. V dropped 2 bases and J dropped 2 bases, with 16 bases sitting between them. Germline CDR1 reads SGHVS; CDR2 reads FNYEAQ. The CDR3 has 18 amino acids. The CDR3, as DNA: TGTGCCAGCAGCTTATTTCGCGCAGCGGTCCCTGGGGCCAACGTCCTGACTTTC. It yields the protein CASSLFRAAVPGANVLTF.

The gene calls are TRBV7-2 and TRBJ1-5; no reliable D call. CDR1 SGHTA and CDR2 FQGNSA come from the germline V gene. Trimming removed 3 bases at V and 8 bases at J, with 8 bases between. There are 12 residues in the CDR3. The CDR3 DNA sequence: TGTGCCAGCAGCTTGACGTTAGAGCCCCAGCATTTT. Amino acids: CASSLTLEPQHF. Full variable domain (rest looked up from reference TRBV7-2 and TRBJ1-5): GAGVSQSPSNKVTEKGKDVELRCDPISGHTALYWYRQSLGQGLEFLIYFQGNSAPDKSGLPSDRFSAERTGGSVSTLTIQRTQQEDSAVYLCASSLTLEPQHFGDGTRLSIL.

The CDR3 reads CASSFGGRYNEQFF. The CDR3, as DNA: TGTGCCAGCAGTTTTGGGGGACGGTACAATGAGCAGTTCTTC. The chain employs TRBV12-3 or TRBV12-4 and TRBJ2-1; D might be TRBD1 or TRBD2, each matching 5 bases. CDR3 length equals 14 residues. Trimming took 3 bases from V and 4 from J, leaving 10 bases between them.

This chain joins TRBV9 and TRBJ2-1; 12 bases line up with TRBD2. With V trimmed by 3 bases and J by 9 bases, 4 bases remained unmatched. The CDR3 consists of 14 residues. Germline CDR1 SGDLS, CDR2 YYNGEE. The chain's CDR3 is CASSGTSGTVEQFF. The CDR3 nucleotides read TGTGCCAGCAGCGGGACTAGCGGGACGGTTGAGCAGTTCTTC.

This clonotype showed up just a few times. J is TRBJ2-1 and V is TRBV6-6; 8 bases align to TRBD2. The V gene's germline CDR1 is MNHNY and CDR2 SVGAGI (reference sequence). This CDR3 is 16 amino acids long. With V trimmed by 0 bases and J by 3 bases, 4 bases remained unmatched. CDR3 sequence reads: CASSYSSGGGYNEQFF. CDR3 coding DNA: TGTGCCAGCAGTTACTCGTCCGGGGGGGGCTACAATGAGCAGTTCTTC.

The chain carries TRBV2 and TRBJ2-7; 11 bases fit TRBD1. This CDR3 comprises 15 residues. With V trimmed by 7 bases and J by 0 bases, 5 bases remained unmatched. Germline CDR1 and CDR2: SNHLY and FYNNEI. CDR3 bases: TGTGCCAGCATGTTGGGACAGGGGGTCTCCTACGAGCAGTACTTC. It codes for CASMLGQGVSYEQYF.

The chain combines TRBV11-2 with TRBJ2-3; TRBD2 matches 10 bases. V lost 3 bases to trimming and J lost 0 bases; unmatched junction nucleotides: 12. Per the germline V gene, CDR1 is SGHAT and CDR2 is FQNNGV. This CDR3 is built from 19 residues. The CDR3 protein is CASSFLRLAGGPSTDTQYF. The CDR3 nucleotides are TGTGCCAGCAGCTTTCTCCGACTAGCGGGTGGGCCCAGCACAGATACGCAGTATTTT.

This sequence joins TRBV7-4 and TRBJ1-2; possibly TRBD1 for D (5 bases). This CDR3 contains 15 residues. The V gene lost 1 base and the J gene lost 6 bases, with 15 bases spanning the gap. Germline V gene lookup returns CDR1 SGHVT and CDR2 SQSDAQ. The CDR3, as DNA: TGTGCCAGCAGCTTAGAGGATTCGGGACCCAATGGCTACACCTTC. It encodes CASSLEDSGPNGYTF.

This sequence joins TRBV7-8 and TRBJ1-1; TRBD1 matches 7 bases. The V and J ends lost 4 bases and 5 bases, in that order; junction bases with no gene match: 10. The CDR3 contains 15 residues. Germline assignment: CDR1 SGHVS and CDR2 FQNEAQ. This CDR3 is CASSSLKGGRTEAFF. The CDR3, as DNA: TGTGCCAGCAGCTCTCTGAAAGGGGGCAGGACTGAAGCTTTCTTT.

The rearrangement joins TRBV6-2 or TRBV6-3 to TRBJ2-2; tentative D call: TRBD1 (6 bases). Per the germline V gene, CDR1 is MNHEY and CDR2 is SVGEGT. The V gene lost 2 bases and the J gene lost 3 bases, with 16 bases spanning the gap. This CDR3 is 17 amino acids long. This CDR3 reads CASSYVVRGRDTGELFF. For the CDR3, the DNA is TGTGCCAGCAGTTACGTTGTCAGGGGAAGGGACACCGGGGAGCTGTTTTTT.

The chain joins TRBV19 to TRBJ2-1; TRBD2 matches 8 bases. Trimming removed 7 bases from V and 10 bases from J; junction bases left unmatched: 12. The CDR3 length is 14 residues. Germline V gene data show CDR1 as LNHDA and CDR2 as SQIVND (reference sequence). The CDR3 protein is CASMRGVYRSEQFF. For the CDR3, the DNA is TGTGCCAGTATGCGGGGGGTATATAGGTCGGAGCAGTTCTTC.

There are a few counts of this clonotype. CDR3 sequence (DNA): TGTGCCAGCAGGCCAACCTTTTCCGCCCAAGAGACCCAGTACTTC. As protein: CASRPTFSAQETQYF. The chain recombines TRBV6-5 with TRBJ2-5; D is unresolved. The CDR3 length is 15 residues. Germline V CDR1 and CDR2: MNHEY, SVGAGI. The V end lost 6 bases, the J end lost 1 base, and 15 bases lay between the germline ends.

The chain carries TRBV7-3 and TRBJ2-2; D assignment may be TRBD1 or TRBD2 (5 bases each). The CDR3 runs to 15 residues. CDR1 is SGHTA and CDR2 is FQGTGA in the germline V gene. V lost 1 base, J lost 5 bases, and 11 bases lay in between. The CDR3 sequence: CASSLRGPGTGELFF. As DNA, the CDR3 is TGTGCCAGCAGCTTAAGGGGCCCGGGGACCGGGGAGCTGTTTTTT.

This clonotype was seen a single time. This CDR3 reads CASSGGILQETQYF. In DNA, the CDR3 is TGTGCCAGTAGTGGGGGAATTTTACAAGAGACCCAGTACTTC. V is TRBV19 and J is TRBJ2-5, with D perhaps matching TRBD1 or TRBD2 (5 bases each). The length of the CDR3 is 14 residues. Trimming left V 5 bases short and J 2 bases short, with 12 bases between. Germline V lookup: CDR1 LNHDA, CDR2 SQIVND (reference sequence). Using reference TRBV19 and TRBJ2-5 for the parts outside the CDR3, the full variable domain is DGGITQSPKYLFRKEGQNVTLSCEQNLNHDAMYWYRQDPGQGLRLIYYSQIVNDFQKGDIAEGYSVSREKKESFPLTVTSAQKNPTAFYLCASSGGILQETQYFGPGTRLLVL.

This chain uses TRBV12-3 or TRBV12-4 with TRBJ1-3; D unclear. V lost 9 bases to trimming and J lost 8 bases, with 14 bases between them. The CDR3 runs 12 residues. CDR3 DNA sequence: TGTGCCAGACCGACGGAAGCGGACACCATATATTTT. Its protein product is CARPTEADTIYF.

The J gene is TRBJ2-7, the V gene TRBV6-5; 10 bases match TRBD1. From germline, CDR1 is MNHEY and CDR2 SVGAGI. With 4 bases clipped from V and 3 bases from J, the junction kept 6 bases outside the gene matches. There are 15 residues in the CDR3. In DNA form, the CDR3 reads TGTGCCAGCAGTTCCGGGACAGGGGCGATCTACGAGCAGTACTTC. Protein: CASSSGTGAIYEQYF.

The chain is built from TRBV6-5 and TRBJ2-6, with 7 bases aligning to TRBD1. Unmatched junction bases numbered 8, after V lost 7 bases and J lost 2 bases. The length of the CDR3 is 16 residues. The germline V gene has CDR1 MNHEY and CDR2 SVGAGI. In nucleotides, the CDR3 is TGTGCCAGCAACCCCCAAGGGGGCACTGGGGCCAACGTCCTGACTTTC. This codes for CASNPQGGTGANVLTF.

There are a few counts of this clonotype. The chain joins TRBV7-8 to TRBJ1-2, with TRBD1 matching 12 bases. The CDR3 extends over 15 amino acids. Looked up from germline, CDR1 is SGHVS and CDR2 is FQNEAQ. Trimming at V came to 1 base and at J to 8 bases, leaving 5 bases not matched to a gene. CDR3 protein: CASSLVGQGANGYTF. The CDR3, as DNA: TGTGCCAGCAGCTTAGTGGGACAGGGGGCTAACGGCTACACCTTC. Full variable domain (outside the CDR3, taken from reference TRBV7-8 and TRBJ1-2): GAGVSQSPRYKVAKRGQDVALRCDPISGHVSLFWYQQALGQGPEFLTYFQNEAQLDKSGLPSDRFFAERPEGSVSTLKIQRTQQEDSAVYLCASSLVGQGANGYTFGSGTRLTVV.

The rearrangement links TRBV7-2 to TRBJ2-7, with TRBD2 matching over 14 bases. Germline V gene data show CDR1 as SGHTA and CDR2 as FQGNSA. Losses at the gene ends were 6 bases for V and 3 bases for J; bases not matched to a gene: 4. The CDR3 contains 15 residues. The CDR3: CASRAGLAGVYEQYF. CDR3 sequence (DNA): TGTGCCAGCAGAGCGGGACTAGCGGGAGTCTACGAGCAGTACTTC.

The rearrangement joins TRBV9 to TRBJ1-4; no clear D gene. This CDR3 region has 16 residues. The germline gives CDR1 SGDLS, CDR2 YYNGEE. V was cut by 4 bases and J by 8 bases, with 21 bases left in between. This CDR3 reads CASSPAPIPRREKLFF. CDR3 in DNA: TGTGCCAGCAGCCCGGCGCCAATCCCAAGGAGAGAAAAACTGTTTTTT.

V usage is TRBV6-2 or TRBV6-3 and J usage is TRBJ2-7, with 12 bases aligning to TRBD2. The ends lost 3 bases at V and 2 bases at J; junction bases unmatched: 11. This CDR3 contains 18 residues. Germline CDR1 reads MNHEY; CDR2 reads SVGEGT. CDR3 nucleotides: TGTGCCAGCAGTTATGATACTAGCGGGAGGACCTTCCCCTACGAGCAGTACTTC. It translates to CASSYDTSGRTFPYEQYF.

This chain joins TRBV30 and TRBJ1-2; 9 bases are a match to TRBD1. Trimming at V came to 1 base and at J to 3 bases, leaving 6 bases not matched to a gene. This CDR3 contains 15 residues. The germline CDR1 and CDR2 sequences are GTSNPN and SVGIG (reference sequence). In DNA form, the CDR3 reads TGTGCCTGGAGTGCTCTCACAGGGGGCTACTATGGCTACACCTTC. As protein: CAWSALTGGYYGYTF.